This TCR beta chain was recorded in a study of blood T cell repertoires in COVID-19. Germline CDR1 MDHEN, CDR2 SYDVKM. This CDR3 has 14 amino acids. The ends lost 6 bases at V and 4 bases at J; junction bases unmatched: 5. Data came from immunoSEQ multiplex PCR; TCRdb stores just in-frame clones and leaves some out. The sample lists about 100,000 clones; around four fifths were seen once. The chain employs TRBV28 and TRBJ1-4, with 7 nucleotides matching TRBD1. Sequencing was performed on peripheral blood. This TCR was recovered from a man aged 45-60 years with active or convalescent COVID-19. The CDR3 DNA is TGTGCCAGCAGCCCGGGACAGCATAATGAAAAACTGTTTTTT. Amino acids: CASSPGQHNEKLFF.